One sample yielded the 15 T cell receptor beta chains listed below, sequenced in a study of CD8 T cells in Susac syndrome. An input of about 0.45 to 1 ug of RNA was subjected to reverse transcription using random hexamers. One entry per CDR3 protein, called by TCRdb with MiXCR from the immunoSEQ multiplex PCR reads. The table lists a few hundred thousand distinct CDR3 sequences, around 93% of them singletons, with 0.15% to 0.2% in the top ten. Sequenced sample: CD4+ T cells from PBMCs. These receptors originate from a human donor with Susac syndrome.

The rearrangement links TRBV7-2 to TRBJ2-3; D is tentatively TRBD1 or TRBD2 (5 bases each). CDR1 SGHTA and CDR2 FQGNSA come from the germline V gene. This CDR3 is 14 amino acids long. The V gene lost 5 bases and the J gene lost 4 bases, with 13 bases spanning the gap. The CDR3 DNA reads TGTGCCAGCAGCCCGGGACCTTTCCCAGATACGCAGTATTTT. Residues: CASSPGPFPDTQYF.

The gene calls are TRBV29-1 and TRBJ1-4; D not certain. Trimming took 5 bases from V and 13 from J, leaving 20 bases between them. Germline V gene data show CDR1 as SQVTM and CDR2 as ANQGSEA. The CDR3 contains 13 residues. The CDR3 loop is CSVLTPTHKRLFF. CDR3 coding DNA: TGCAGCGTTCTCACGCCGACCCACAAAAGACTGTTTTTT.

The V call is TRBV2, the J call TRBJ1-5; 10 bases align to TRBD1. Germline assignment: CDR1 SNHLY and CDR2 FYNNEI. Trimming took 4 bases from V and 5 from J; bases not matched to a gene: 2. The CDR3 contains 14 residues. The CDR3 DNA is TGTGCCAGCAGTGCGACAGGGGGCTATCAGCCCCAGCATTTT. Its protein product is CASSATGGYQPQHF.

This chain links TRBV11-3 with TRBJ2-1; D possibly corresponds to TRBD1 (6 bases). The CDR3 is made up of 16 amino acids. Germline V gene data show CDR1 as SGHNT and CDR2 as YENEEA. Trimming took off 5 bases at V and 2 bases at J, with 16 bases between the two ends. The CDR3, as DNA: TGTGCCAGCAGCGTCAGGGGAGACTCGGCCTACAATGAGCAGTTCTTC. The encoded protein is CASSVRGDSAYNEQFF.

The rearrangement joins TRBV9 to TRBJ1-1; maybe TRBD1 (5 bases). CDR3 length: 15 amino acids. V lost 0 bases and J 4 bases, leaving 13 bases between the germline ends. Germline CDR1 SGDLS, CDR2 YYNGEE. This CDR3 reads CASSVAGDGSTEAFF. As DNA, the CDR3 is TGTGCCAGCAGCGTAGCGGGGGACGGGAGCACTGAAGCTTTCTTT.

This chain connects TRBV6-5 to TRBJ1-6; 8 nucleotides line up with TRBD1. CDR3 length: 14 residues. CDR1 and CDR2 from the germline V gene are MNHEY and SVGAGI. The junction had 6 bases not matched to a gene; V was cut back by 7 bases and J by 7 bases. CDR3 sequence: CASTQGAKNSPLHF. The CDR3 nucleotides are TGTGCCAGCACCCAGGGGGCGAAGAATTCACCCCTCCACTTT.

The genes are TRBV12-3 or TRBV12-4 and TRBJ2-3; D uncertain. This CDR3 comprises 15 residues. The V gene lost 5 bases and the J gene lost 6 bases, with 18 bases spanning the gap. The CDR3 loop reads CASSPAPGEVDTQYF. The CDR3 coding sequence is TGTGCCAGCAGTCCCGCCCCCGGAGAGGTGGATACGCAGTATTTT.

The J gene is TRBJ2-1, the V gene TRBV4-1, with D uncertain. Germline lookup yields CDR1 MGHRA and CDR2 YSYEKL. V shed 1 base and J shed 4 bases, with 8 bases lying between them. The CDR3 spans 14 residues. The CDR3 sequence: CASSQVGPYNEQFF. DNA of the CDR3: TGCGCCAGCAGCCAAGTAGGGCCGTACAATGAGCAGTTCTTC.

The chain couples TRBV4-2 to TRBJ1-4; tentative D call: TRBD1 (6 bases). Germline V gives CDR1 LGHNA, CDR2 YNFKEQ. The CDR3 spans 15 residues. Deletions cut 0 bases from V and 7 bases from J, with 12 bases between. CDR3 sequence: CASSQDRGESEKLFF. The CDR3, as DNA: TGTGCCAGCAGCCAAGACAGGGGAGAGAGTGAAAAACTGTTTTTT.

V and J are TRBV20-1 and TRBJ2-5, with D perhaps matching TRBD2 (6 bases). Trimming removed 3 bases from V and 7 bases from J, with 18 bases in between. CDR1 and CDR2 (germline): DFQATT, SNEGSKA (reference sequence). This CDR3 is built from 14 residues. CDR3: CSASGNLGGTTQYF. The CDR3 DNA is TGCAGTGCTAGCGGGAACCTGGGGGGAACGACCCAGTACTTC.

The chain combines TRBV2 with TRBJ1-6; D unresolved. V was trimmed by 7 bases and J by 0 bases, leaving 7 bases between them. CDR3 length equals 14 residues. Germline V gene sequence: CDR1 SNHLY, CDR2 FYNNEI. This chain's CDR3 is CASTQSSYNSPLHF. The CDR3 DNA sequence: TGTGCCAGCACCCAGAGCTCCTATAATTCACCCCTCCACTTT.

This clonotype was detected only a few times. This chain joins TRBV30 and TRBJ1-1; D gene ambiguous. CDR3 size: 13 residues. The germline V gene encodes CDR1 GTSNPN and CDR2 SVGIG (reference sequence). Deletions cut 0 bases from V and 5 bases from J, with 10 bases between. CDR3 loop: CAWSVLRDTEAFF. CDR3 in DNA: TGTGCCTGGAGTGTACTTAGGGATACTGAAGCTTTCTTT.

The rearrangement links TRBV5-1 to TRBJ2-1, with D uncertain. V shed 4 bases and J shed 8 bases, with 19 bases lying between them. CDR3 size: 15 residues. Per the germline V gene, CDR1 is SGHRS and CDR2 is YFSETQ. The CDR3 sequence is CASSVPQVSEDEQFF. CDR3 sequence (DNA): TGCGCCAGCAGCGTACCTCAAGTCTCAGAGGATGAGCAGTTCTTC.

This sequence joins TRBV7-3 and TRBJ2-3; the D gene is possibly TRBD2 (5 bases). From germline, CDR1 is SGHTA and CDR2 FQGTGA. The CDR3 runs 13 residues. V dropped 1 base and J dropped 8 bases, with 10 bases sitting between them. The CDR3 region has the DNA TGTGCCAGCAGCTTAAGGGGAGAGGGTACGCAGTATTTT. Amino acids: CASSLRGEGTQYF.

CDR3 region: CASSRAGISIKAFF. In nucleotides, the CDR3 is TGTGCCAGCAGCCGTGCCGGGATCTCCATTAAAGCTTTCTTT. The chain uses TRBV3-1 and TRBJ1-1, with D unclear. Germline-derived CDR1 and CDR2 are LGHDT and YNNKEL (reference sequence). Trimming shortened V by 4 bases and J by 9 bases, and 18 bases separated the two germline ends. This CDR3 contains 14 residues. The whole variable domain, filled in from reference TRBV3-1 and TRBJ1-1, reads DTAVSQTPKYLVTQMGNDKSIKCEQNLGHDTMYWYKQDSKKFLKIMFSYNNKELIINETVPNRFSPKSPDKAHLNLHINSLELGDSAVYFCASSRAGISIKAFFGQGTRLTVV.